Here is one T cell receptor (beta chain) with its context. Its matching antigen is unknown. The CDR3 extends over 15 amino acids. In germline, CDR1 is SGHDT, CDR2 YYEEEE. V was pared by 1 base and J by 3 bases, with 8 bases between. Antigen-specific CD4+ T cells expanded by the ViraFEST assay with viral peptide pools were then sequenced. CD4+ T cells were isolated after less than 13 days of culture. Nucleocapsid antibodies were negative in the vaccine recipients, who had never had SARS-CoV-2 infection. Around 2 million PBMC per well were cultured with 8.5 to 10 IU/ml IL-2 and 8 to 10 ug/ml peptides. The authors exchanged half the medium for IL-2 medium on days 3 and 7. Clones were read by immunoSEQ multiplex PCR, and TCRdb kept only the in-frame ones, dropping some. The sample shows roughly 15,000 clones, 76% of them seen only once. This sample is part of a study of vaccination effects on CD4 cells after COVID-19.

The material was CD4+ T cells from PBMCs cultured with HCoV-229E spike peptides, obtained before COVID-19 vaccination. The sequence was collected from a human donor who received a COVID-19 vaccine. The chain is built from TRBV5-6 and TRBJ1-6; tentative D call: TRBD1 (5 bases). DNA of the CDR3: TGTGCCAGCAGCTTGCCAGGGAGCTATAATTCACCCCTCCACTTT. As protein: CASSLPGSYNSPLHF.